This TCR beta chain is drawn from a study of blood T cell repertoires in COVID-19. Looking at the study overall: Samples representing acute and convalescent COVID-19 were sourced from the United States, Italy and Spain.

Seattle's enrolled individuals joined amid active infection and were then monitored longitudinally. This CDR3 is built from 14 residues. Germline V gene sequence: CDR1 MNHEY, CDR2 SMNVEV (reference sequence). J was trimmed by 3 bases and V by 0 bases; bases with no gene match: 2. The assay was immunoSEQ multiplex PCR, and TCRdb's table has in-frame clones only and misses some. The table records hundreds of thousands of clones, approximately 86% of them present only once. The chain joins TRBV27 to TRBJ2-7, with 7 nucleotides matching TRBD1. The sample taken for sequencing was peripheral blood. The sequence derives from a woman in her 70s with COVID-19, enrolled during active disease. The CDR3 reads CASSLSPGGYEQYF. The CDR3 coding sequence is TGTGCCAGCAGTTTATCCCCAGGGGGCTACGAGCAGTACTTC.